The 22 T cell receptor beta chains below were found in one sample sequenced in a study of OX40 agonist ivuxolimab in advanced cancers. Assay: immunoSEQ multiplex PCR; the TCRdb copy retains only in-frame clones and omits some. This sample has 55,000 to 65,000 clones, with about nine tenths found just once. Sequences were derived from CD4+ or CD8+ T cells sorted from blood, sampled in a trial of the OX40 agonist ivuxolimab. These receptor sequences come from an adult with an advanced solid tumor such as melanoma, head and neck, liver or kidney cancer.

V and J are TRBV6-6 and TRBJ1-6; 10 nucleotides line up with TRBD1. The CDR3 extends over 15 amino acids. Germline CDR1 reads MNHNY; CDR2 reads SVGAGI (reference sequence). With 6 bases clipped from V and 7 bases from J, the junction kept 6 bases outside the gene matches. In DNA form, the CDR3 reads TGTGCCAGCAGAGCTCCGGGACAGGGGAATTCACCCCTCCACTTT. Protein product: CASRAPGQGNSPLHF.

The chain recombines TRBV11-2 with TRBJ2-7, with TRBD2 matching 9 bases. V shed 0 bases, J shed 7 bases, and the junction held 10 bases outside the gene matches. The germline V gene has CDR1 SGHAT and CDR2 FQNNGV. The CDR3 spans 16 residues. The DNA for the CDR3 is TGTGCCAGCAGCTTAGATTTCGCGGGAGGGCTGAAAGAGCAGTACTTC. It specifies CASSLDFAGGLKEQYF.

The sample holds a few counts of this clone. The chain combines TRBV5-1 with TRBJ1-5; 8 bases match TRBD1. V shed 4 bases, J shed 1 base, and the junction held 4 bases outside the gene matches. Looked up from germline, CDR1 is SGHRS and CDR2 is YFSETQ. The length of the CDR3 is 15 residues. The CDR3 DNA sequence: TGCGCCAGCAGCCCACAGGGGGGCAGCAATCAGCCCCAGCATTTT. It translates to CASSPQGGSNQPQHF.

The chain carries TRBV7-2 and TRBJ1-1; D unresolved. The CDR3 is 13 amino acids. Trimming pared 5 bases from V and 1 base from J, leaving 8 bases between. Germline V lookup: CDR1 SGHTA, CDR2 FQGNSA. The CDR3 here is CASSTTRNTEAFF. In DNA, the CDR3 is TGTGCCAGCAGCACTACAAGGAACACTGAAGCTTTCTTT.

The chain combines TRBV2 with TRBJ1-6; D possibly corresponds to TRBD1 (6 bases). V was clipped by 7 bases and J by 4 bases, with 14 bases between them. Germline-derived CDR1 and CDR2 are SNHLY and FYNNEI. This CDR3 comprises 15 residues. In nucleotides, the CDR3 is TGTGCCAGCAACGGAGGACAGAAATATAATTCACCCCTCCACTTT. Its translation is CASNGGQKYNSPLHF. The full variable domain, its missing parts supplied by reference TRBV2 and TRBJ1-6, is EPEVTQTPSHQVTQMGQEVILRCVPISNHLYFYWYRQILGQKVEFLVSFYNNEISEKSEIFDDQFSVERPDGSNFTLKIRSTKLEDSAMYFCASNGGQKYNSPLHFGNGTRLTVT.

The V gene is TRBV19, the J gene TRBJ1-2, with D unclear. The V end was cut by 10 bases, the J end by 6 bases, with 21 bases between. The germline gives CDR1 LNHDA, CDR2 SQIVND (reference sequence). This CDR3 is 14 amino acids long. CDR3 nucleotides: TGTGCCACTTACACCTCGGTACAGCTCCATGGCTACACCTTC. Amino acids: CATYTSVQLHGYTF.

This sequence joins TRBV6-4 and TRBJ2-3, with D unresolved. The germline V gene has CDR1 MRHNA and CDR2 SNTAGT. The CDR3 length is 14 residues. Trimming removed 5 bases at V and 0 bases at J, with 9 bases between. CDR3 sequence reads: CASSPFWSTDTQYF. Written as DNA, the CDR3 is TGTGCCAGCAGTCCATTTTGGAGCACAGATACGCAGTATTTT.

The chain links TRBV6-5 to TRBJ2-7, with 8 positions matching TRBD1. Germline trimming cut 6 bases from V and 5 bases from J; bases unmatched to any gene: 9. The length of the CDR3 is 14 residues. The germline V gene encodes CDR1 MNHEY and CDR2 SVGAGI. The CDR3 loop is CASSPRGQGDEQYF. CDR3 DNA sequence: TGTGCCAGCAGCCCCCGCGGACAGGGCGACGAGCAGTACTTC.

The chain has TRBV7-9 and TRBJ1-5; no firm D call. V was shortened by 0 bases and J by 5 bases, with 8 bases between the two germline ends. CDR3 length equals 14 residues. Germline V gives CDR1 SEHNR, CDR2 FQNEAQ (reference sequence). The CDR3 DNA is TGTGCCAGCAGCTTAGCAGGGCCCCATCAGCCCCAGCATTTT. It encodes CASSLAGPHQPQHF.

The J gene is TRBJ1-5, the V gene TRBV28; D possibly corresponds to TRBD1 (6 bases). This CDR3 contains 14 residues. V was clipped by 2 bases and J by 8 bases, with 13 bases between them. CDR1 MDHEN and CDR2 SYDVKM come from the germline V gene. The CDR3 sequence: CASSLTPGAEPQHF. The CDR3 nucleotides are TGTGCCAGCAGTTTAACCCCAGGGGCAGAGCCCCAGCATTTT.

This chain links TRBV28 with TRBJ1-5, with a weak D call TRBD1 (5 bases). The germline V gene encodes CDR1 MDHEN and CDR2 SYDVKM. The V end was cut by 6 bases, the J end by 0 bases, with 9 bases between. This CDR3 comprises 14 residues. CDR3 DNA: TGTGCCAGCAGGCCACAGGTTAGCAATCAGCCCCAGCATTTT. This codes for CASRPQVSNQPQHF.

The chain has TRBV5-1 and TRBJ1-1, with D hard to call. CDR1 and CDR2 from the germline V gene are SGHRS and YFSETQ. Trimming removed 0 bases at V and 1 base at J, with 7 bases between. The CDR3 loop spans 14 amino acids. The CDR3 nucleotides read TGCGCCAGCAGCTTGGAGGCAGAGAACACTGAAGCTTTCTTT. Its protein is CASSLEAENTEAFF.

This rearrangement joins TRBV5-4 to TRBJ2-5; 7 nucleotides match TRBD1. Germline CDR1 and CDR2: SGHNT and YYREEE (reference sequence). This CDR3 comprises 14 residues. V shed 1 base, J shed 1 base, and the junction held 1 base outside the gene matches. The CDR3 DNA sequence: TGTGCCAGCAGCTTGAACAGGGGCCAAGAGACCCAGTACTTC. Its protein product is CASSLNRGQETQYF.

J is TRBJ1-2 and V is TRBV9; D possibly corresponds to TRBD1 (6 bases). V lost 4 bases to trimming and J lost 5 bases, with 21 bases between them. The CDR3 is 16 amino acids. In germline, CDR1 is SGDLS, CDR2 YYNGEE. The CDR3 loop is CASSSGDSLRLYGYTF. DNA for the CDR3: TGTGCCAGCAGCTCAGGGGATTCCCTCAGACTATATGGCTACACCTTC.

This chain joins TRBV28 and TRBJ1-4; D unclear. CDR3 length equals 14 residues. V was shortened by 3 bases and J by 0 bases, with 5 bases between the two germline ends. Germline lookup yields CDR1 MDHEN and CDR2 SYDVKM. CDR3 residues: CASSLSATNEKLFF. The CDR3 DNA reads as TGTGCCAGCAGTTTGAGTGCAACTAATGAAAAACTGTTTTTT. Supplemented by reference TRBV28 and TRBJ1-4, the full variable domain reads DVKVTQSSRYLVKRTGEKVFLECVQDMDHENMFWYRQDPGLGLRLIYFSYDVKMKEKGDIPEGYSVSREKKERFSLILESASTNQTSMYLCASSLSATNEKLFFGSGTQLSVL.

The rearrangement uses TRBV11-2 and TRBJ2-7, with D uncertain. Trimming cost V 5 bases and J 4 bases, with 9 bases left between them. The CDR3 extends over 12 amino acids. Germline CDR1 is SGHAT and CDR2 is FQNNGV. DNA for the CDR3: TGTGCCAGCAGCCCAAACGGTTACGAGCAGTACTTC. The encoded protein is CASSPNGYEQYF. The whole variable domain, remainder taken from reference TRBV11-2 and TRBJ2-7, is EAGVAQSPRYKIIEKRQSVAFWCNPISGHATLYWYQQILGQGPKLLIQFQNNGVVDDSQLPKDRFSAERLKGVDSTLKIQPAKLEDSAVYLCASSPNGYEQYFGPGTRLTVT.

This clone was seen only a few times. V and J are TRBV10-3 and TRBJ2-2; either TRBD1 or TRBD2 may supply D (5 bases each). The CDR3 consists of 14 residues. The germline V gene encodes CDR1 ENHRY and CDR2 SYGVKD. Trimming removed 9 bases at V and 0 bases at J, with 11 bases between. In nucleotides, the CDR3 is TGTGCCATAACCGGGACGGCGAACACCGGGGAGCTGTTTTTT. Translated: CAITGTANTGELFF.

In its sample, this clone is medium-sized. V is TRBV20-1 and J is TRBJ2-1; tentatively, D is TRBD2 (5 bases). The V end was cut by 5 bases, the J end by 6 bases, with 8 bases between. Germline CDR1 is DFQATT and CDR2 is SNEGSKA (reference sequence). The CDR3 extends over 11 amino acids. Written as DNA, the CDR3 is TGCAGTGCTGCGGGCGGCAATGAGCAGTTCTTC. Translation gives CSAAGGNEQFF.

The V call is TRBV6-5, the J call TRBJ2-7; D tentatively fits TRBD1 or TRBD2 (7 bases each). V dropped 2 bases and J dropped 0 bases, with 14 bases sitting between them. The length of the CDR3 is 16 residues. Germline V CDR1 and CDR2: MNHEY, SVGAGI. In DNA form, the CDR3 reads TGTGCCAGCAGTTACAGGGGGCGGGGGTACTCCTACGAGCAGTACTTC. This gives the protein CASSYRGRGYSYEQYF.

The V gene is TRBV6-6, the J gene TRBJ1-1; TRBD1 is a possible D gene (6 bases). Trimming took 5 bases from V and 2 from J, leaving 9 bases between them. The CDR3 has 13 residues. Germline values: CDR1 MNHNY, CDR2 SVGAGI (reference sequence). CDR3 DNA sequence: TGTGCCAGCAGTACCAGGGGAAACACTGAAGCTTTCTTT. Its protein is CASSTRGNTEAFF.

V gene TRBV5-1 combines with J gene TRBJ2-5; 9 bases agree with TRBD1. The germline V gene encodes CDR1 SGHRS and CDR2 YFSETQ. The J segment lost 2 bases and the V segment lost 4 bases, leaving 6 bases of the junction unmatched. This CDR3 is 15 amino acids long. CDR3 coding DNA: TGCGCCAGCAGCCCGGGACAGGGAGGGCAAGAGACCCAGTACTTC. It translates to CASSPGQGGQETQYF.

In DNA form, the CDR3 reads TGTGCCAGCAGACTTACAGGGGTAGGCTATGGCTACACCTTC. Amino acid sequence: CASRLTGVGYGYTF. This chain uses TRBV28 with TRBJ1-2; 7 positions match TRBD1. V shed 6 bases and J 4 bases; nucleotides not matched to a gene: 8. Germline V gene lookup returns CDR1 MDHEN and CDR2 SYDVKM. The CDR3 contains 14 residues.